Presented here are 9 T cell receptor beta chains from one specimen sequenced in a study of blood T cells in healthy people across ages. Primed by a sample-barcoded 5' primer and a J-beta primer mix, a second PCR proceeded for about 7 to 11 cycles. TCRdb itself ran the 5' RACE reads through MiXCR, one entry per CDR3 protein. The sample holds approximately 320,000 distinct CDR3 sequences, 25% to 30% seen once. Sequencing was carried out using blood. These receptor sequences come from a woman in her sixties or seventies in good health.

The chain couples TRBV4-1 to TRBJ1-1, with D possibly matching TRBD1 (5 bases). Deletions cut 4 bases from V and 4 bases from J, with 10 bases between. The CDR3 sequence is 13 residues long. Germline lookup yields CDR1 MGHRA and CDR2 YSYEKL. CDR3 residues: CASSRQTSTEAFF. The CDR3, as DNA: TGCGCCAGCAGCCGACAGACAAGCACTGAAGCTTTCTTT.

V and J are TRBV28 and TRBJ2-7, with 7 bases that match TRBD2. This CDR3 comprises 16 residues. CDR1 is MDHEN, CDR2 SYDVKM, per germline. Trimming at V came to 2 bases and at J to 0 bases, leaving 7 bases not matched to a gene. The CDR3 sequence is CASSLVLASGSYEQYF. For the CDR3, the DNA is TGTGCCAGCAGTTTAGTGCTGGCTAGCGGCTCCTACGAGCAGTACTTC.

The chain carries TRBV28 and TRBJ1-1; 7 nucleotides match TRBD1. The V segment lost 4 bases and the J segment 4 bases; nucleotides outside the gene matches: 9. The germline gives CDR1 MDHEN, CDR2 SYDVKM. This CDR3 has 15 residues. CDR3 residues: CASSSTGFGSTEAFF. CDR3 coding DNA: TGTGCCAGCAGTTCGACAGGGTTTGGTAGCACTGAAGCTTTCTTT.

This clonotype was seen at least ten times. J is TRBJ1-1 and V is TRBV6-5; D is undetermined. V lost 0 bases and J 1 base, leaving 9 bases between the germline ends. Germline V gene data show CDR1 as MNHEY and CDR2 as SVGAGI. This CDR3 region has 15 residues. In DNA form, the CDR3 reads TGTGCCAGCAGTTACTCCTACACAAAGAACACTGAAGCTTTCTTT. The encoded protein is CASSYSYTKNTEAFF.

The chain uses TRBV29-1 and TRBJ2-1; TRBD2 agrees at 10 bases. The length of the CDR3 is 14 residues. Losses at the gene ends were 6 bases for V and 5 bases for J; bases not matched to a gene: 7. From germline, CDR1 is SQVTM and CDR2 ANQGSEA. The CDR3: CSVIGLAANNEQFF. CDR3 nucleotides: TGCAGCGTAATAGGACTAGCGGCGAACAATGAGCAGTTCTTC.

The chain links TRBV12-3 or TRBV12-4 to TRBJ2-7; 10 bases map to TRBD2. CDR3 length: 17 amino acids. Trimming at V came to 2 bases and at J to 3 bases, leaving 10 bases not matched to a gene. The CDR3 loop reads CASSLYRGRTSGYEQYF. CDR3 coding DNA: TGTGCCAGCAGTTTATACAGGGGACGGACTAGCGGCTACGAGCAGTACTTC.

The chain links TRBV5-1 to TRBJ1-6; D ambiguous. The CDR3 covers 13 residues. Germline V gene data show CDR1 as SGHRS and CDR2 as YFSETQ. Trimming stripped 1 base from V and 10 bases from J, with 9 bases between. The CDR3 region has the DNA TGCGCCAGCAGCTTGCAGGAAAGGTCACCCCTCCACTTT. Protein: CASSLQERSPLHF.

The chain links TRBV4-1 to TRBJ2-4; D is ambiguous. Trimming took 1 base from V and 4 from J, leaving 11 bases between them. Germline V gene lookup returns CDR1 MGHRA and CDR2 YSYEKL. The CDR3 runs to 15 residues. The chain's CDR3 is CASSQVSTLKNIQYF. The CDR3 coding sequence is TGCGCCAGCAGCCAAGTGTCCACACTTAAAAACATTCAGTACTTC.

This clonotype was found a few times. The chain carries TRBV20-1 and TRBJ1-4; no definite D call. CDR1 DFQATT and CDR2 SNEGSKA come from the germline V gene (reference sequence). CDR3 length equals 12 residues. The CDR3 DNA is TGCAGCGCGAGAGTAACTAATGAAAAACTGTTTTTT. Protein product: CSARVTNEKLFF.